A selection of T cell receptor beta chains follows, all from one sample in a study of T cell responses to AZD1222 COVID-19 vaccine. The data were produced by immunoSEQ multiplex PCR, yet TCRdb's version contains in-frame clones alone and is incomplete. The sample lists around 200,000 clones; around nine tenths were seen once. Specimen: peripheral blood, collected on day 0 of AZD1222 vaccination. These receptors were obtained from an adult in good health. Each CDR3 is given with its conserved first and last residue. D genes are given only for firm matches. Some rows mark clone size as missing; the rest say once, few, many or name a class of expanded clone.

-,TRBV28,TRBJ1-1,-,TGTGCCAGCAGCCGGGGCTACACTGAAGCTTTCTTT,CASSRGYTEAFF
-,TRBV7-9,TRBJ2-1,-,TGTGCCAGCACCGTCGTGGAGGGCAATGAGCAGTTCTTC,CASTVVEGNEQFF
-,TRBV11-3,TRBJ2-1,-,TGTGCCAGCAGCCCCCGACAGGAGGGGAACAATGAGCAGTTCTTC,CASSPRQEGNNEQFF
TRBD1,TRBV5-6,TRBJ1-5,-,TGTGCCAGCAGCGGCAAACAGGGGGCAGGTCAGCCCCAGCATTTT,CASSGKQGAGQPQHF
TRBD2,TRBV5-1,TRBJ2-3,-,TGCGCCAGCGGACCGGGACTAGCGGTCACAGATACGCAGTATTTT,CASGPGLAVTDTQYF
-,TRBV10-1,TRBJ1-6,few,TGCGCCAGCAGTGAAATGGGTTATAATTCACCCCTCCACTTT,CASSEMGYNSPLHF
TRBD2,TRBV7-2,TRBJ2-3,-,TGTGCCAGCAGCCTTATAGGACTAGCGGGAGATACGCAGTATTTT,CASSLIGLAGDTQYF
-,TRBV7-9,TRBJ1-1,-,TGTGCCAGCAGAGCCCGGGGTAACACTGAAGCTTTCTTT,CASRARGNTEAFF
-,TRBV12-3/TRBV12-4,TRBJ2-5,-,TGTGCCAGCAGTTTAGAGCAGCAAGAGACCCAGTACTTC,CASSLEQQETQYF
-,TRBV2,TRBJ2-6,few,TGTGCCAGCAGTGGGGAGAACTCTGGGGCCAACGTCCTGACTTTC,CASSGENSGANVLTF
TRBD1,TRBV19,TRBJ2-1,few,TGTGCCAGTAGTACGCAGACCGGGACAGGTACGACTGAGCAGTTCTTC,CASSTQTGTGTTEQFF
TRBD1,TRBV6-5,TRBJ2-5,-,TGTGCCAGCATTCTCAGGGGGGAGACCCAGTACTTC,CASILRGETQYF
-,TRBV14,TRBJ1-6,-,TGTGCCAGCAGGGACGACGGACTTCTGGGTTCACCCCTCCACTTT,CASRDDGLLGSPLHF
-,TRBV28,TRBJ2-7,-,TGTGCCAGCAGTCGGAACAGGGATTTCGTGTACTTC,CASSRNRDFVYF
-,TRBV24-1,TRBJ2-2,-,TGTGCCACCAGTGATTTGTTTGGACGGGAAGCGAACACCGGGGAGCTGTTTTTT,CATSDLFGREANTGELFF
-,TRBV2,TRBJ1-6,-,TGTGCCAGCACCCCCCGGACAGCAAATAATTCACCCCTCCACTTT,CASTPRTANNSPLHF
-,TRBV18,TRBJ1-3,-,TGTGCCAGCTCACCTCAACCAAGAGGCTCTGGAAACACCATATATTTT,CASSPQPRGSGNTIYF
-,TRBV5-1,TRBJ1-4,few,TGCGCCAGCAGCTTGGTGGGGGATAGCGAAAAACTGTTTTTT,CASSLVGDSEKLFF
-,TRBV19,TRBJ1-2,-,TGTGCCAGTGGGGGAGGACCGTATGGCTACACCTTC,CASGGGPYGYTF
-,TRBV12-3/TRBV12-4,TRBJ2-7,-,TGTGCCAGCACCTTGGGACTCTCCTACGAGCAGTACTTC,CASTLGLSYEQYF
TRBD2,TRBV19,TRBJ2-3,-,TGTGCCAGTAGTATATTAGCGGGGGGTTCGGCAGATACGCAGTATTTT,CASSILAGGSADTQYF
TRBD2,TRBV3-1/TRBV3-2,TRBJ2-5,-,TGTGCCAGCAGGGGGGGGACTACCGGGGAGACCCAGTACTTC,CASRGGTTGETQYF
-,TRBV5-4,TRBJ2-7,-,TGTGCCAGCAGCTCTTGGGTGGATGACGAGCAGTACTTC,CASSSWVDDEQYF
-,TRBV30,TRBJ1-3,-,TGTGCCTGGAGTCAGGGGCACGGATCGGGTGGAAACACCATATATTTT,CAWSQGHGSGGNTIYF
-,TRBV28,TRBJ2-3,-,TGTGCCAGCAGCTCTGGTGCAGGTGGACGAGGTGGAGATACGCAGTATTTT,CASSSGAGGRGGDTQYF
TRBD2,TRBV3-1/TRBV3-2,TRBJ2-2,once,TGTGCCAGCAGCCACCTCGTTAGCGGGCTATATTTTTTCACCGGGGAGCTGTTTTTT,CASSHLVSGLYFFTGELFF
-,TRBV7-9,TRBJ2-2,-,TGTGCCAGCAGTTGGACTGGAGCGAACACCGGGGAGCTGTTTTTT,CASSWTGANTGELFF
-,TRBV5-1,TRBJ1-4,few,TGCGCCAGCAGCTCCCTCGGAGCATTAAATGAAAAACTGTTTTTT,CASSSLGALNEKLFF
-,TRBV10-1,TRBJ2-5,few,TGCGCCAGCAGGACAGACGGAAGTGAAGAGACCCAGTACTTC,CASRTDGSEETQYF
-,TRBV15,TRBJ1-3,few,TGTGCCACCAGCAGAGATTATCCCTCTGGAAACACCATATATTTT,CATSRDYPSGNTIYF